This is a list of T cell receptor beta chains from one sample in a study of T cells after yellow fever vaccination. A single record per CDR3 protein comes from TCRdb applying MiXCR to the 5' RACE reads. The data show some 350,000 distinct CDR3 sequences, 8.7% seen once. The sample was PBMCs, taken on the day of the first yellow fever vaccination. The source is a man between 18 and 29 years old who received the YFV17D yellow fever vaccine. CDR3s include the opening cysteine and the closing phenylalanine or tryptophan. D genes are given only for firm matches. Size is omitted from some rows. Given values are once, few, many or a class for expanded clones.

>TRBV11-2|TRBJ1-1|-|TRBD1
CASSLEGTGDFLNTEAFF
TGTGCCAGCAGCTTAGAAGGGACAGGGGATTTTCTGAACACTGAAGCTTTCTTT
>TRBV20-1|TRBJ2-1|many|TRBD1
CSAEGDRAYNEQFF
TGCAGTGCCGAGGGAGACAGGGCATACAATGAGCAGTTCTTC
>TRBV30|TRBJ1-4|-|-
CAWRNTGYEKLFF
TGTGCCTGGAGGAACACAGGGTACGAAAAACTGTTTTTT
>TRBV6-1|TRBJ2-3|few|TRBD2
CARSGTSLKGTQYF
TGTGCCCGTTCAGGGACTAGCTTGAAGGGTACGCAGTATTTT
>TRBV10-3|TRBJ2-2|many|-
CAISESAGNTGELFF
TGTGCCATCAGTGAGTCGGCAGGGAACACCGGGGAGCTGTTTTTT
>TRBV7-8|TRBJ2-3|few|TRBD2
CASSFLAGGPTDTQYF
TGTGCCAGCAGCTTCTTAGCGGGGGGCCCCACAGATACGCAGTATTTT
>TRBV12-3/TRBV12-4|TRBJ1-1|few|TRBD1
CASTLRGQADTEAFF
TGTGCCAGCACACTAAGGGGACAGGCGGACACTGAAGCTTTCTTT
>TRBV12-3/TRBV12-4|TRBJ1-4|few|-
CASSLTYGAQARGKLFF
TGTGCCAGCAGTTTAACTTATGGGGCGCAGGCCCGAGGAAAACTGTTTTTT
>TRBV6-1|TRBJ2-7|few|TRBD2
CASTPYPPSGGAYEQYF
TGTGCCAGCACCCCTTATCCACCTAGCGGGGGGGCCTACGAGCAGTACTTC
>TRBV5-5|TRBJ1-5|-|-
CASSYYDSGNQPQHF
TGTGCCAGCAGCTACTATGACAGCGGCAATCAGCCCCAGCATTTT
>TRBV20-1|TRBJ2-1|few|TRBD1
CSASFGTALYNEQFF
TGCAGTGCTAGTTTCGGGACAGCCCTTTACAATGAGCAGTTCTTC